These T cell receptor beta chains were read from a single sample in a study of blood T cell repertoires in COVID-19. Only in-frame clones appear in the TCRdb table, and some are missing; sequencing was by immunoSEQ multiplex PCR. The table has 270,000 or so clones, about 90% seen once. Sequencing input: peripheral blood. The receptors here all came from a woman in her thirties with COVID-19, enrolled during active disease. Both conserved end residues are part of each CDR3. D genes are given only for firm matches. The size field is filled for only some rows; it gives once, few, many or a size class.

d_call | clone_size | j_call | v_call | cdr3_aa | cdr3_nt
TRBD1 | NA | TRBJ2-1 | TRBV29-1 | CSVEGIQGNSYNEQFF | TGCAGCGTTGAAGGGATACAGGGGAACTCCTACAATGAGCAGTTCTTC
NA | NA | TRBJ1-1 | TRBV5-1 | CASSLAGDTEAFF | TGCGCCAGCAGCTTGGCAGGGGACACTGAAGCTTTCTTT
TRBD1 | once | TRBJ1-6 | TRBV4-1 | CASSQATGGAARSPLHF | TGCGCCAGCAGCCAGGCTACAGGGGGCGCGGCGAGATCACCCCTCCACTTT
NA | few | TRBJ1-5 | TRBV27 | CASSFGGSNQPQHF | TGTGCCAGCAGTTTTGGGGGGAGCAATCAGCCCCAGCATTTT
TRBD1 | NA | TRBJ1-5 | TRBV6-6 | CASSPSGTGRKEQPQHF | TGTGCCAGCAGTCCATCCGGGACAGGGAGGAAGGAGCAGCCCCAGCATTTT
TRBD1 | NA | TRBJ1-2 | TRBV5-1 | CASSFPGQGADGYTF | TGCGCCAGCAGCTTTCCGGGACAGGGGGCGGACGGCTACACCTTC
NA | NA | TRBJ2-1 | TRBV20-1 | CSASVRGKRGHSYNEQFF | TGCAGTGCTAGTGTTCGCGGCAAGCGGGGACACTCCTACAATGAGCAGTTCTTC
NA | NA | TRBJ2-5 | TRBV5-4 | CASSPGQHIETQYF | TGTGCCAGCAGCCCCGGACAGCATATAGAGACCCAGTACTTC
TRBD2 | NA | TRBJ2-3 | TRBV9 | CASSVAPTSGGTDTQYF | TGTGCCAGCAGCGTAGCTCCGACTAGCGGGGGCACAGATACGCAGTATTTT
NA | NA | TRBJ2-7 | TRBV28 | CASSSHTEDEQYF | TGTGCCAGCAGTTCCCATACCGAGGACGAGCAGTACTTC
NA | NA | TRBJ1-2 | TRBV19 | CASSPDRWIYGYTF | TGTGCCAGTAGTCCCGACAGGTGGATCTATGGCTACACCTTC